The present T cell receptor (beta chain) was sequenced within a study of vaccination effects on CD4 cells after COVID-19. ViraFEST used viral peptide pools to expand antigen-specific CD4+ T cells before sequencing. Following 10 days of culture, CD4+ T cells were isolated. Among the vaccine recipients, none had a prior SARS-CoV-2 infection, and nucleocapsid antibodies were negative. General study points: Substantial clonal contraction characterized both infection- and vaccine-induced clones late after vaccination. The study had few convalescent patients and no early post-infection timepoints. Healthy vaccinees showed cross-reactivity with common cold coronaviruses in only 1 of 255 vaccine-induced clones.

From germline, CDR1 is SGHNT and CDR2 YYREEE (reference sequence). This CDR3 is 16 amino acids long. V dropped 3 bases and J dropped 4; count of bases not matched to a gene: 9. With regard to this clone: Its antigen is not identified.

The protocol was immunoSEQ multiplex PCR, while the TCRdb copy is restricted to in-frame clones and leaves out a portion. The sample lists 20,000 to 25,000 clones; 60% to 75% were seen once. Sample: CD4+ T cells from PBMCs cultured with HCoV-NL63 spike peptides, taken before COVID-19 vaccination. The clonotype was recovered from a human donor who received a COVID-19 vaccine. The rearrangement joins TRBV5-4 to TRBJ1-4; 7 bases agree with TRBD1. CDR3 protein: CASSYTPQGVNEKLFF. The CDR3 DNA reads TGTGCCAGCAGCTACACTCCCCAGGGGGTTAATGAAAAACTGTTTTTT.